This TCR beta chain stems from a study of CD8+ T cells in alopecia areata. The treatment here: oral pan-JAK inhibitor, 5-10 mg twice daily. Extraction and reverse transcription of RNA yielded cDNA as the sequencing template. Produced via immunoSEQ multiplex PCR; TCRdb's table is partial and in-frame only. The sample consists of about 270,000 clones, approximately 60% of them appearing once. CDR1 and CDR2 from the germline V gene are SGHDT and YYEEEE. With 0 bases removed from V and 5 bases from J, the gap between germline ends came to 10 bases. The CDR3 is 14 residues long. This chain connects TRBV5-6 to TRBJ2-3; no definite D call. This receptor was identified in a human donor with alopecia areata. Sequences were derived from CD4+ T cells sorted from blood, sampled at week 52, from a patient treated with tofacitinib. CDR3 nucleotides: TGTGCCAGCAGCTTGGCCGCGCGCGGAGATACGCAGTATTTT. Protein product: CASSLAARGDTQYF.